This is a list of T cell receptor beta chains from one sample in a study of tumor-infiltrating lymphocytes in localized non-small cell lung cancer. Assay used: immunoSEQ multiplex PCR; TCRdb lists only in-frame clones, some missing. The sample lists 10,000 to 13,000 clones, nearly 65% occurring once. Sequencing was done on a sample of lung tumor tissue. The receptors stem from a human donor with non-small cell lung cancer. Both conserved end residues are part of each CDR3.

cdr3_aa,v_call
CASSFSSGTPTRGEQFF,TRBV25-1
CASSPGLEFGNEQFF,TRBV9
CASSPPERYSSYNEQFF,TRBV18
CASSVDGTGGETQYF,TRBV9
CASSLRYEQYF,TRBV6-5
CASSPRPEGDEQFF,TRBV9
CASSDRDRGNYEQYF,TRBV25-1
CASTEDPFGELFF,TRBV6-1
CASSYSGSNYGYTF,TRBV6-5
CASSWDSQGDEQYF,TRBV7-2